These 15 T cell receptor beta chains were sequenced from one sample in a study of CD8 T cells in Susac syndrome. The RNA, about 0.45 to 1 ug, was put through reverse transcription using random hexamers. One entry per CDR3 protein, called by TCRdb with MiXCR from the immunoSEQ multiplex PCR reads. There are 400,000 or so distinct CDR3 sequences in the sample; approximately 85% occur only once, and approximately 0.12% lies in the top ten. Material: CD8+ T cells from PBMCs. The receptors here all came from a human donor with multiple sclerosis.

The CDR3 DNA follows: TGTGCCAGCAGTTTCGTTCCGGGACAGGGGGACCACGAGCAGTACTTC. Protein sequence: CASSFVPGQGDHEQYF. The rearrangement joins TRBV27 to TRBJ2-7; 11 positions agree with TRBD1. Trimming removed 3 bases from V and 5 bases from J; junction bases left unmatched: 9. The CDR3 has 16 residues. Germline V gene data show CDR1 as MNHEY and CDR2 as SMNVEV (reference sequence).

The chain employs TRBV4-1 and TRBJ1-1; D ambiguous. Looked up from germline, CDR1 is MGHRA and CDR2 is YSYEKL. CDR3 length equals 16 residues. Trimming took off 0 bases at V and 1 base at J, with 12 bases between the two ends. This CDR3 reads CASSQEDSPGNTEAFF. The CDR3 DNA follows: TGCGCCAGCAGCCAAGAGGATTCACCCGGGAACACTGAAGCTTTCTTT.

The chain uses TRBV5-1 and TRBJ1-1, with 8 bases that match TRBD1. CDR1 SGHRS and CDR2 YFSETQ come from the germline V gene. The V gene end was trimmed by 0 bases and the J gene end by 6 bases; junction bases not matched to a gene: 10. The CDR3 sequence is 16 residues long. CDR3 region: CASSLGSTGEDPEAFF. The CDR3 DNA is TGCGCCAGCAGCTTGGGTTCGACAGGGGAGGATCCTGAAGCTTTCTTT.

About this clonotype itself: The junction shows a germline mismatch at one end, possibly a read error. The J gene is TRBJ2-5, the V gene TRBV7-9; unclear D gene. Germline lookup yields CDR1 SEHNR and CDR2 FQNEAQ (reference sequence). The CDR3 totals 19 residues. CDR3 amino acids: CASSLLWTRPDRSQETQCF. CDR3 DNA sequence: TGTGCCAGCAGCTTGCTCTGGACCCGCCCCGACCGGTCCCAAGAGACCCAGTGCTTC.

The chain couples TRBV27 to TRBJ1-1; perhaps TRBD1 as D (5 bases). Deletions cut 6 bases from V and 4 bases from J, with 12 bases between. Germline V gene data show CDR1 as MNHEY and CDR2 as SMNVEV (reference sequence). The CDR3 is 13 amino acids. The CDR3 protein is CASSWGRGTEAFF. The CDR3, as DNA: TGTGCCAGCAGCTGGGGTAGGGGCACTGAAGCTTTCTTT.

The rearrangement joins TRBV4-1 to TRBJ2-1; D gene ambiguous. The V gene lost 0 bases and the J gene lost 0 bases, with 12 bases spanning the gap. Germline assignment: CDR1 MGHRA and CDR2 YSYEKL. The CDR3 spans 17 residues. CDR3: CASSQDPPQNSYNEQFF. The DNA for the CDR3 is TGCGCCAGCAGCCAAGATCCCCCCCAAAACTCCTACAATGAGCAGTTCTTC.

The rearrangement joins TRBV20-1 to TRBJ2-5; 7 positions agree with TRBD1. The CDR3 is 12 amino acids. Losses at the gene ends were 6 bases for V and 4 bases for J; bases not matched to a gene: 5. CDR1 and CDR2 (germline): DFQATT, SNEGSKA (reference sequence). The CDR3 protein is CSARQGTETQYF. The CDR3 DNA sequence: TGCAGTGCAAGACAGGGCACAGAGACCCAGTACTTC.

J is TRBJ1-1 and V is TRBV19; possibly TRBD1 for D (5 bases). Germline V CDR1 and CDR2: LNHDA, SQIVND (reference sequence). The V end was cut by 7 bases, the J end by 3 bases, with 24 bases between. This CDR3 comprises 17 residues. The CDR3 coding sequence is TGTGCCAGTACCCCGACAGAGGGGATCCGCGCGTACACTGAAGCTTTCTTT. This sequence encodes CASTPTEGIRAYTEAFF.

CDR3 region: CASSLAGFSDEQYF. The CDR3, as DNA: TGTGCCAGCAGTTTAGCGGGATTTAGCGACGAGCAGTACTTC. This chain connects TRBV19 to TRBJ2-7; 8 nucleotides line up with TRBD2. Germline V gene sequence: CDR1 LNHDA, CDR2 SQIVND (reference sequence). Trimming cost V 9 bases and J 5 bases; bases outside gene matches: 12. The CDR3 runs to 14 residues.

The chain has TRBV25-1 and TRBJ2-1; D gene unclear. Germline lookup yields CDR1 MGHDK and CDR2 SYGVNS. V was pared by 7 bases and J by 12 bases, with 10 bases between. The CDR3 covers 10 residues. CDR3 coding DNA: TGTGCCAGCATAAGAAGGTCGCAGTTCTTC. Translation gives CASIRRSQFF.

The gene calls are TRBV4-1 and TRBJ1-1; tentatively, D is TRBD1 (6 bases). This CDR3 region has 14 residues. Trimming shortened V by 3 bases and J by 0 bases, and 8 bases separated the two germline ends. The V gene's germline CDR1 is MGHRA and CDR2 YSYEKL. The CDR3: CASSHGTLNTEAFF. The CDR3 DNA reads TGCGCCAGCAGCCACGGGACACTGAACACTGAAGCTTTCTTT.

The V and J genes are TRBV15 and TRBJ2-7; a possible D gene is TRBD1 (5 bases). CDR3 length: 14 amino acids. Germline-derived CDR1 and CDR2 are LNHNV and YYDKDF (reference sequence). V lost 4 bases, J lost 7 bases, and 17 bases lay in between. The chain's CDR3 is CATSTRSTAWEQYF. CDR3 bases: TGTGCCACCAGCACCCGATCGACAGCCTGGGAGCAGTACTTC.

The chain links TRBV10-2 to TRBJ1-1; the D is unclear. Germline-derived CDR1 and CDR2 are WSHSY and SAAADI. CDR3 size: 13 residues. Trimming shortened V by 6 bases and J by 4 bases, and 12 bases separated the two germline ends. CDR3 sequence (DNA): TGCGCCAGCAGGGGTGGGGAGGGCACTGAAGCTTTCTTT. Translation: CASRGGEGTEAFF.

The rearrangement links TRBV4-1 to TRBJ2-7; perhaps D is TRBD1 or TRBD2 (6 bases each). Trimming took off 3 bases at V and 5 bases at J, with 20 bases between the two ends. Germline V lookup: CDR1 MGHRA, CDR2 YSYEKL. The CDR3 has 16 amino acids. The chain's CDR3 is CASSQSSVRGAHEQYF. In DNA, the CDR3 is TGCGCCAGCAGCCAGTCTTCAGTAAGGGGGGCCCACGAGCAGTACTTC.

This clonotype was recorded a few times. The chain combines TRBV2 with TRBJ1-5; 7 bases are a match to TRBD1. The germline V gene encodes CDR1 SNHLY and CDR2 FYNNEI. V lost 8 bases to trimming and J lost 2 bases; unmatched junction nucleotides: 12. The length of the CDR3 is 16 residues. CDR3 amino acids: CASAGQWIRGNQPQHF. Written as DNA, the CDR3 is TGTGCCAGCGCGGGACAGTGGATTAGGGGCAATCAGCCCCAGCATTTT. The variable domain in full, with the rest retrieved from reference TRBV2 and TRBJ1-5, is EPEVTQTPSHQVTQMGQEVILRCVPISNHLYFYWYRQILGQKVEFLVSFYNNEISEKSEIFDDQFSVERPDGSNFTLKIRSTKLEDSAMYFCASAGQWIRGNQPQHFGDGTRLSIL.